The 14 T cell receptor beta chains presented below share a single source sample, sequenced in a study of OX40 agonist ivuxolimab in advanced cancers. The method was immunoSEQ multiplex PCR; TCRdb's version includes in-frame clones alone and lacks a portion of them. The repertoire holds about 9,100 clones, with about 66% as singletons. The sample consisted of CD4+ or CD8+ T cells sorted from blood, taken in a trial of the OX40 agonist ivuxolimab. Receptors were obtained from an adult with an advanced solid tumor such as melanoma, head and neck, liver or kidney cancer.

The chain is built from TRBV6-5 and TRBJ2-1; no clear D gene. In germline, CDR1 is MNHEY, CDR2 SVGAGI. Trimming pared 7 bases from V and 6 bases from J, leaving 16 bases between. The CDR3 has 14 residues. The CDR3 bases are TGTGCCAGCACCCCAGCCCTCACCGTCAATGAGCAGTTCTTC. As protein: CASTPALTVNEQFF.

The rearrangement uses TRBV27 and TRBJ1-1; D remains unclear. This CDR3 is 14 amino acids long. V lost 2 bases and J 1 base, leaving 8 bases between the germline ends. Germline-derived CDR1 and CDR2 are MNHEY and SMNVEV (reference sequence). As DNA, the CDR3 is TGTGCCAGCAGTTTAGGCGGGCGGAACACTGAAGCTTTCTTT. Amino acid sequence: CASSLGGRNTEAFF.

The chain links TRBV6-5 to TRBJ2-7; a weak D match, TRBD2 (6 bases). The CDR3 covers 15 residues. V was cut by 0 bases and J by 2 bases, with 11 bases left in between. Germline V gene lookup returns CDR1 MNHEY and CDR2 SVGAGI. This CDR3 reads CASSYSGRGPYEQYF. The CDR3 nucleotides are TGTGCCAGCAGTTACTCGGGGCGGGGACCCTACGAGCAGTACTTC.

On this clone: One end of the junction is discordant with germline, which a read error may explain. The CDR3 loop is CASKFYVRTKSGQRPDF. In DNA, the CDR3 is TGTGCCAGCAAGTTCTATGTTCGCACAAAGTCGGGCCAACGTCCTGACTTC. The chain combines TRBV5-5 with TRBJ2-6, with no clear D. CDR1 is SGHKS and CDR2 is YYEKEE in the germline V gene (reference sequence). The CDR3 is made up of 17 amino acids. The whole variable domain, remainder taken from reference TRBV5-5 and TRBJ2-6, is DAGVTQSPTHLIKTRGQQVTLRCSPISGHKSVSWYQQVLGQGPQFIFQYYEKEERGRGNFPDRFSARQFPNYSSELNVNALLLGDSALYLCASKFYVRTKSGQRPDFGAGSRLTVL.

The V call is TRBV9, the J call TRBJ2-1; a possible D gene is TRBD2 (6 bases). Germline values: CDR1 SGDLS, CDR2 YYNGEE. With 4 bases removed from V and 4 bases from J, the gap between germline ends came to 9 bases. There are 13 residues in the CDR3. The CDR3: CASSPGLYNEQFF. CDR3 DNA: TGTGCCAGCAGCCCGGGACTTTACAATGAGCAGTTCTTC.

There are a few counts of this clone. The V and J genes are TRBV4-1 and TRBJ2-7, with D possibly being TRBD1 (6 bases). Trimming cost V 1 base and J 4 bases, with 11 bases left between them. The CDR3 runs to 14 residues. Germline-derived CDR1 and CDR2 are MGHRA and YSYEKL. This CDR3 reads CASSQVARGYEQYF. The CDR3 nucleotides are TGCGCCAGCAGCCAAGTAGCCAGGGGTTACGAGCAGTACTTC.

A word on this clone: At one end, the junction sequence differs from germline, possibly due to a read error. The rearrangement joins TRBV7-9 to TRBJ2-7; 7 bases fit TRBD1. This CDR3 is 13 amino acids long. CDR1 is SEHNR, CDR2 FQNEAQ, per germline (reference sequence). CDR3 coding DNA: TGTGCCAGCAGCTCGCCCCCCGGACAGGAGCTGTACTTC. Amino acid sequence: CASSSPPGQELYF. The full variable domain, its missing parts supplied by reference TRBV7-9 and TRBJ2-7, is DTGVSQNPRHKITKRGQNVTFRCDPISEHNRLYWYRQTLGQGPEFLTYFQNEAQLEKSRLLSDRFSAERPKGSFSTLEIQRTEQGDSAMYLCASSSPPGQELYFGPGTRLTVT.

This clone was seen only a few times. The chain joins TRBV14 to TRBJ2-2, with TRBD1 identical over 8 bases. The V segment lost 6 bases and the J segment 3 bases; nucleotides outside the gene matches: 9. This CDR3 region has 16 residues. Germline V gives CDR1 SGHDN, CDR2 FVKESK. In DNA form, the CDR3 reads TGTGCCAGCAGACCAGACAGGGGACGGGACACCGGGGAGCTGTTTTTT. Translated: CASRPDRGRDTGELFF.

This chain joins TRBV28 and TRBJ2-1; the match to TRBD2 covers 8 bases. The trim removed 1 base at V and 2 bases at J, leaving 7 bases unmatched. The CDR3 length is 17 residues. Germline values: CDR1 MDHEN, CDR2 SYDVKM. The chain's CDR3 is CASSLSTGGPPYNEQFF. Written as DNA, the CDR3 is TGTGCCAGCAGTTTATCCACGGGAGGGCCCCCCTACAATGAGCAGTTCTTC.

The chain is built from TRBV15 and TRBJ2-1, with 8 positions matching TRBD1. Germline lookup yields CDR1 LNHNV and CDR2 YYDKDF (reference sequence). The CDR3 runs to 15 residues. The trim removed 5 bases at V and 3 bases at J, leaving 6 bases unmatched. This chain's CDR3 is CATSLDREVYNEQFF. CDR3 DNA: TGTGCCACCAGCTTGGACAGGGAGGTCTACAATGAGCAGTTCTTC.

This rearrangement joins TRBV10-3 to TRBJ1-1; weak D call: TRBD1 (6 bases). V lost 4 bases and J 7 bases, leaving 13 bases between the germline ends. This CDR3 is built from 13 residues. CDR1 ENHRY and CDR2 SYGVKD come from the germline V gene. The CDR3 nucleotides read TGTGCCATCAGTGCTGGGGGGCTGGTTGAAGCTTTCTTT. Amino acids: CAISAGGLVEAFF.

This clone was recorded once. The genes are TRBV5-5 and TRBJ2-1; TRBD1 matches at 7 bases. CDR1 SGHKS and CDR2 YYEKEE come from the germline V gene (reference sequence). The V and J ends lost 4 bases and 15 bases, in that order; junction bases with no gene match: 16. The CDR3 has 14 amino acids. Here the CDR3 DNA reads TGTGCCAGCAGCATAACAGGGGACGCAGGGGTGGGGTTCTTC. It codes for CASSITGDAGVGFF.

The J gene is TRBJ2-3, the V gene TRBV2, with no clear D. CDR3 length: 14 amino acids. The V gene lost 1 base and the J gene lost 3 bases, with 8 bases spanning the gap. From germline, CDR1 is SNHLY and CDR2 FYNNEI. The CDR3 coding sequence is TGTGCCAGCAGTGAAGTCTCATCTACAGATACGCAGTATTTT. Translating gives CASSEVSSTDTQYF.

The chain has TRBV19 and TRBJ1-1; 7 bases are shared with TRBD1. From germline, CDR1 is LNHDA and CDR2 SQIVND (reference sequence). CDR3 size: 14 residues. Germline trimming cut 3 bases from V and 0 bases from J; bases unmatched to any gene: 1. The CDR3 DNA follows: TGTGCCAGTAGTATCGGACAGGTGAACACTGAAGCTTTCTTT. Translation gives CASSIGQVNTEAFF.